What follows are 25 T cell receptor beta chains derived from one specimen sequenced in a study of PD-1 blockade in classical Hodgkin lymphoma. Produced via immunoSEQ multiplex PCR; TCRdb's table is partial and in-frame only. The sample lists tens of thousands of clones, around 85% occurring once. Each patient experienced a relapse that followed autologous stem cell transplantation, and brentuximab vedotin exposure varied. The material was peripheral blood mononuclear cells (PBMCs), obtained at baseline. The receptors come from a human donor with classical Hodgkin lymphoma.

The V gene is TRBV20-1, the J gene TRBJ1-1; D not certain. The length of the CDR3 is 11 residues. Germline CDR1 and CDR2: DFQATT and SNEGSKA (reference sequence). The ends were cut back, 2 bases at V and 7 bases at J, with 8 bases in the middle. The CDR3 spells CSARHAGEAFF. The CDR3 bases are TGCAGTGCTAGACACGCGGGTGAAGCTTTCTTT.

This clone showed up just once. V and J are TRBV6-1 and TRBJ2-7, with a tentative D call TRBD1 (6 bases). CDR3 size: 15 residues. V shed 3 bases and J shed 7 bases, with 19 bases lying between them. Germline CDR1 is MNHNS and CDR2 is SASEGT. CDR3 region: CASSEATGHLREQYV. The CDR3, as DNA: TGTGCCAGCAGTGAGGCCACGGGACACCTCCGGGAGCAGTACGTC.

V usage is TRBV18 and J usage is TRBJ2-7; unclear D gene. V dropped 5 bases and J dropped 5 bases, with 13 bases sitting between them. CDR1 is KGHSH and CDR2 is LQKENI in the germline V gene. The CDR3 is 13 residues long. CDR3 coding DNA: TGTGCCAGCTCAAGGTCGGTCGAGGACGAGCAGTACGTC. This encodes CASSRSVEDEQYV.

The gene calls are TRBV28 and TRBJ1-2; D uncertain. Germline loops: CDR1 MDHEN, CDR2 SYDVKM. CDR3 size: 11 residues. V lost 3 bases, J lost 1 base, and 0 bases lay in between. CDR3 coding DNA: TGTGCCAGCAGTTTTAACTATGGCTACACCTTC. Its translation: CASSFNYGYTF.

This sequence joins TRBV10-3 and TRBJ2-7, with D tentatively TRBD1 (5 bases). Germline V gene lookup returns CDR1 ENHRY and CDR2 SYGVKD. The CDR3 loop spans 14 amino acids. The V gene lost 4 bases and the J gene lost 4 bases, with 14 bases spanning the gap. CDR3 sequence (DNA): TGTGCCATCAGTGGGGGCAGGGCCATATACGAGCAGTACTTC. It specifies CAISGGRAIYEQYF.

The V gene is TRBV11-2, the J gene TRBJ1-2, with unresolved D. This CDR3 has 12 amino acids. Trimming cost V 1 base and J 10 bases, with 10 bases left between them. CDR1 is SGHAT, CDR2 FQNNGV, per germline. This CDR3 reads CASSLVGPTYTF. The DNA for the CDR3 is TGTGCCAGCAGCTTAGTTGGACCAACCTACACCTTC.

The V and J genes are TRBV29-1 and TRBJ2-3; possibly TRBD2 for D (5 bases). CDR3 length: 13 amino acids. Trimming stripped 4 bases from V and 4 bases from J, with 12 bases between. Looked up from germline, CDR1 is SQVTM and CDR2 is ANQGSEA. As DNA, the CDR3 is TGCAGCGTTGCCCGGGAATTCCCAGATACGCAGTATTTT. Amino acid sequence: CSVAREFPDTQYF.

CDR3 nucleotide sequence: TGTGCCAGTACCCTCTCGGACAGGGCCAACTATGGCTACACCTTC. Its translation: CASTLSDRANYGYTF. The chain employs TRBV19 and TRBJ1-2, with TRBD1 matching over 8 bases. CDR1 is LNHDA and CDR2 is SQIVND in the germline V gene (reference sequence). There are 15 residues in the CDR3. J was trimmed by 2 bases and V by 7 bases; bases with no gene match: 9.

This rearrangement joins TRBV11-3 to TRBJ2-3, with D hard to call. Germline CDR1 is SGHNT and CDR2 is YENEEA. This CDR3 has 14 residues. V shed 0 bases and J shed 3 bases, with 7 bases lying between them. The DNA for the CDR3 is TGTGCCAGCAGCTTAGATTCGGGTACAGATACGCAGTATTTT. Translated, it gives CASSLDSGTDTQYF. Full variable domain (missing parts from reference TRBV11-3 and TRBJ2-3): EAGVVQSPRYKIIEKKQPVAFWCNPISGHNTLYWYLQNLGQGPELLIRYENEEAVDDSQLPKDRFSAERLKGVDSTLKIQPAELGDSAVYLCASSLDSGTDTQYFGPGTRLTVL.

The chain uses TRBV5-1 and TRBJ2-1; tentative D call: TRBD2 (6 bases). V was cut by 3 bases and J by 3 bases, with 16 bases left in between. This CDR3 is 16 amino acids long. Germline V gene sequence: CDR1 SGHRS, CDR2 YFSETQ. The CDR3 nucleotides are TGCGCCAGCAGCTGGATCAGCGGGTTCGACTACAATGAGCAGTTCTTC. Translated: CASSWISGFDYNEQFF.

The rearrangement uses TRBV6-5 and TRBJ1-4, with D maybe TRBD1 (6 bases). This CDR3 spans 15 amino acids. Germline CDR1 MNHEY, CDR2 SVGAGI. V dropped 0 bases and J dropped 6 bases, with 11 bases sitting between them. DNA of the CDR3: TGTGCCAGCAGTTACTCGATTGCAGGGGATGAAAAACTGTTTTTT. Protein sequence: CASSYSIAGDEKLFF.

This clone was observed a few times. The CDR3 spells CATRQPGQMNTEAFF. The CDR3 DNA follows: TGTGCCACCCGACAACCGGGACAGATGAACACTGAAGCTTTCTTT. The gene calls are TRBV10-3 and TRBJ1-1, with 7 positions matching TRBD1. The CDR3 covers 15 residues. The germline CDR1 and CDR2 sequences are ENHRY and SYGVKD. Trimming removed 10 bases from V and 0 bases from J; junction bases left unmatched: 11.

The genes are TRBV28 and TRBJ2-5; 7 bases map to TRBD1. This CDR3 is built from 12 residues. The germline CDR1 and CDR2 sequences are MDHEN and SYDVKM. J gave up 4 bases and V 6 bases, and 2 bases lay outside the gene matches. CDR3 protein: CASSRQGETQYF. As DNA, the CDR3 is TGTGCCAGCAGCAGACAGGGAGAGACCCAGTACTTC.

By sample share, this clone is medium-sized (0.01 to 0.1%). The chain links TRBV4-1 to TRBJ1-1, with 8 nucleotides matching TRBD1. CDR1 is MGHRA and CDR2 is YSYEKL in the germline V gene. J gave up 7 bases and V 7 bases, and 5 bases lay outside the gene matches. CDR3 length: 12 amino acids. CDR3 nucleotide sequence: TGCGCCAGCAACCACAGGGGGAGTGAAGCTTTCTTT. Protein product: CASNHRGSEAFF.

This rearrangement joins TRBV19 to TRBJ2-7; D ambiguous. The CDR3 covers 13 residues. Looked up from germline, CDR1 is LNHDA and CDR2 is SQIVND (reference sequence). With 2 bases removed from V and 4 bases from J, the gap between germline ends came to 9 bases. The CDR3 DNA is TGTGCCAGTAGTATACCGGCGTCATACGAGCAGTACTTC. Translated: CASSIPASYEQYF. Variable domain in full (rest from reference TRBV19 and TRBJ2-7): DGGITQSPKYLFRKEGQNVTLSCEQNLNHDAMYWYRQDPGQGLRLIYYSQIVNDFQKGDIAEGYSVSREKKESFPLTVTSAQKNPTAFYLCASSIPASYEQYFGPGTRLTVT.

Here the CDR3 DNA reads TGCAGCGTTGGGGGGATCGGCAACTATGGCTACACCTTC. Residues: CSVGGIGNYGYTF. This sequence joins TRBV29-1 and TRBJ1-2; D is perhaps TRBD1 (5 bases). This CDR3 has 13 residues. V shed 4 bases and J shed 2 bases, with 11 bases lying between them. The germline CDR1 and CDR2 sequences are SQVTM and ANQGSEA. Supplemented by reference TRBV29-1 and TRBJ1-2, the full variable domain reads SAVISQKPSRDICQRGTSLTIQCQVDSQVTMMFWYRQQPGQSLTLIATANQGSEATYESGFVIDKFPISRPNLTFSTLTVSNMSPEDSSIYLCSVGGIGNYGYTFGSGTRLTVV.

The chain combines TRBV7-2 with TRBJ1-1; the D is unclear. V was clipped by 8 bases and J by 0 bases, with 10 bases between them. Germline CDR1 SGHTA, CDR2 FQGNSA. This CDR3 is 13 amino acids long. The CDR3 spells CASADGMNTEAFF. The DNA for the CDR3 is TGTGCCAGCGCGGACGGAATGAACACTGAAGCTTTCTTT.

The chain combines TRBV19 with TRBJ2-1; 9 nucleotides line up with TRBD1. This CDR3 comprises 15 residues. Germline CDR1 and CDR2: LNHDA and SQIVND (reference sequence). Trimming took 5 bases from V and 8 from J; bases not matched to a gene: 10. CDR3 bases: TGTGCCAGTAGTGCCCCGGGACAGGGATTCGATGAGCAGTTCTTC. Residues: CASSAPGQGFDEQFF.

The chain joins TRBV7-9 to TRBJ1-1; D might be TRBD1 (6 bases). This CDR3 has 14 amino acids. V lost 5 bases and J 2 bases, leaving 12 bases between the germline ends. Germline CDR1 and CDR2: SEHNR and FQNEAQ (reference sequence). CDR3 sequence (DNA): TGTGCCAGCAGCCGATGGGGGGGCAACACTGAAGCTTTCTTT. It codes for CASSRWGGNTEAFF. Variable domain in full (rest from reference TRBV7-9 and TRBJ1-1): DTGVSQNPRHKITKRGQNVTFRCDPISEHNRLYWYRQTLGQGPEFLTYFQNEAQLEKSRLLSDRFSAERPKGSFSTLEIQRTEQGDSAMYLCASSRWGGNTEAFFGQGTRLTVV.

The chain carries TRBV7-9 and TRBJ2-7; tentatively, D is TRBD2 (6 bases). Trimming stripped 2 bases from V and 3 bases from J, with 20 bases between. Germline CDR1 and CDR2: SEHNR and FQNEAQ (reference sequence). There are 17 residues in the CDR3. In DNA, the CDR3 is TGTGCCAGCAGCTTAACCTCTAGTCCGGGCGGGGTCTACGAGCAGTACTTC. Protein sequence: CASSLTSSPGGVYEQYF.

V is TRBV18 and J is TRBJ1-1; the D gene is possibly TRBD1 (6 bases). Trimming shortened V by 0 bases and J by 6 bases, and 11 bases separated the two germline ends. The CDR3 consists of 14 residues. Germline lookup yields CDR1 KGHSH and CDR2 LQKENI. Here the CDR3 reads CASSPPGSGAEAFF. In nucleotides, the CDR3 is TGTGCCAGCTCACCACCGGGCTCAGGGGCTGAAGCTTTCTTT.

The V call is TRBV19, the J call TRBJ2-1; weak D call: TRBD2 (6 bases). Trimming removed 4 bases from V and 4 bases from J, with 14 bases in between. CDR1 is LNHDA and CDR2 is SQIVND in the germline V gene (reference sequence). The CDR3 length is 15 residues. Here the CDR3 reads CASSNAGTLYNEQFF. The CDR3 region has the DNA TGTGCCAGTAGTAACGCGGGAACGCTGTACAATGAGCAGTTCTTC.

The gene calls are TRBV27 and TRBJ1-2, with TRBD1 matching over 7 bases. The CDR3 totals 13 residues. V shed 6 bases and J 4 bases; nucleotides not matched to a gene: 5. Germline V gene data show CDR1 as MNHEY and CDR2 as SMNVEV (reference sequence). The CDR3 loop is CASSFRGLYGYTF. CDR3 sequence (DNA): TGTGCCAGCAGCTTTAGGGGGCTCTATGGCTACACCTTC.

The chain employs TRBV6-5 and TRBJ2-2; 10 bases match TRBD2. The CDR3 has 15 amino acids. The junction had 8 bases not matched to a gene; V was cut back by 6 bases and J by 7 bases. Germline CDR1 MNHEY, CDR2 SVGAGI. DNA of the CDR3: TGTGCCAGCAGCTTTCTAGCGGGAGCTGTCGGGGAGCTGTTTTTT. As protein: CASSFLAGAVGELFF.

The chain joins TRBV6-5 to TRBJ2-7, with D possibly TRBD1 on 5 matching bases. With 7 bases removed from V and 1 base from J, the gap between germline ends came to 5 bases. This CDR3 spans 11 amino acids. Germline loops: CDR1 MNHEY, CDR2 SVGAGI. CDR3 region: CASTGSYEQYV. CDR3 nucleotide sequence: TGTGCCAGCACAGGGTCCTACGAGCAGTACGTC.